This TCR beta chain originates from a study of T cell changes during pregnancy in multiple sclerosis. Unmatched junction bases numbered 6, after V lost 5 bases and J lost 4 bases. This CDR3 is built from 15 residues. CDR1 is MNHEY, CDR2 SVGAGI, per germline. Libraries were prepared by immunoSEQ multiplex PCR; TCRdb keeps only in-frame clonotypes and omits some of them. The sample holds some 70,000 clones, 90% seen once. The clonotype comes from a female donor in good health, enrolled as a control in a pregnancy study. The material sequenced was peripheral blood, taken after pregnancy. J is TRBJ2-5 and V is TRBV6-5; 11 nucleotides agree with TRBD1. This CDR3 reads CASSQTGTGGETQYF. DNA for the CDR3: TGTGCCAGCAGTCAAACCGGGACAGGGGGAGAGACCCAGTACTTC.